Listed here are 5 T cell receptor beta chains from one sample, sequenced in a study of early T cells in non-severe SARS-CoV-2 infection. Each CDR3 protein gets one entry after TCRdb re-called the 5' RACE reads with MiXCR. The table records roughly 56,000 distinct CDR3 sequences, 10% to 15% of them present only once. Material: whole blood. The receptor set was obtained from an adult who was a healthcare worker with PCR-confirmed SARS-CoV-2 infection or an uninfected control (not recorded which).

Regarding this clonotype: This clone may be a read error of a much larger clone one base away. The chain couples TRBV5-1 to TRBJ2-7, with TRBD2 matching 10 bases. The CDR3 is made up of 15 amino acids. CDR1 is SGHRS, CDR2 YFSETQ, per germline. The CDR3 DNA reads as TGCGCCAACAGCTTCGAAGCGGGGGGGCCCTACGAGCAGTACTTC. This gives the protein CANSFEAGGPYEQYF.

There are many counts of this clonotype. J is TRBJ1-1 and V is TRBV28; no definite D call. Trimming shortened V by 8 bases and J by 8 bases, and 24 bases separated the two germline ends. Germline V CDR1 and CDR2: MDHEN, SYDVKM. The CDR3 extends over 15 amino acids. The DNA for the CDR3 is TGTGCCAGCGCCCCATGGCGGGGTAGTTCTTCGGAAGCTTTCTTT. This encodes CASAPWRGSSSEAFF.

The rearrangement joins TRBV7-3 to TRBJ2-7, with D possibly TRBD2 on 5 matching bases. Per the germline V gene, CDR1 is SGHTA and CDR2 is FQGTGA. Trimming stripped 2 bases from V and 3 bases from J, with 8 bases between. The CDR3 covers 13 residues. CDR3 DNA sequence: TGTGCCAGCAGCTTAGGACTCAACTACGAGCAGTACTTC. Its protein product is CASSLGLNYEQYF.

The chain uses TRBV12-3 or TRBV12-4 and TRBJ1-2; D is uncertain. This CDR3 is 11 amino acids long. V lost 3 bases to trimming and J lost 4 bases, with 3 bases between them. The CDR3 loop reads CASSFGYGYTF. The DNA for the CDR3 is TGTGCCAGCAGTTTCGGCTATGGCTACACCTTC.

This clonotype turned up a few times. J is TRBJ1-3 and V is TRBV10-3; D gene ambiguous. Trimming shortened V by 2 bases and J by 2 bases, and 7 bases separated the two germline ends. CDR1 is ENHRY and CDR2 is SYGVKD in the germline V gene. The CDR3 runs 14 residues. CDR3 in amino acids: CAISETGTGNTIYF. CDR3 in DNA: TGTGCCATCAGTGAGACGGGTACTGGAAACACCATATATTTT.